The 11 T cell receptor beta chains reported below all come from one sample, sequenced in a study of cytotoxic CD8 clonotypes in ibrutinib-treated CLL. Profiled with immunoSEQ multiplex PCR; TCRdb holds only in-frame clones, not every one. The data contain under 35,000 clones, roughly 69% of them seen just once; the ten biggest clones take up about 53%. The specimen comprised PBMCs, sampled after 24 months of ibrutinib treatment. Every receptor here comes from a human donor with chronic lymphocytic leukemia.

V is TRBV7-2 and J is TRBJ1-5; no clear D gene. Germline CDR1 reads SGHTA; CDR2 reads FQGNSA. V was shortened by 5 bases and J by 7 bases, with 12 bases between the two germline ends. The CDR3 is 13 amino acids. The CDR3 nucleotides are TGTGCCAGCAGCGAGGGTGTACGGCAGCCCCAGCATTTT. Encoded protein: CASSEGVRQPQHF.

The rearrangement uses TRBV6-5 and TRBJ2-3; perhaps TRBD2 as D (7 bases). With 0 bases removed from V and 5 bases from J, the gap between germline ends came to 15 bases. The CDR3 sequence is 16 residues long. The germline gives CDR1 MNHEY, CDR2 SVGAGI. CDR3 DNA: TGTGCCAGCAGTTACTCAGTGGGGGGGCCGGGAGATACGCAGTATTTT. Its translation is CASSYSVGGPGDTQYF.

The V gene is TRBV19, the J gene TRBJ2-7; TRBD1 is a possible D gene (6 bases). Trimming removed 3 bases from V and 0 bases from J, with 9 bases in between. Per germline, CDR1 LNHDA and CDR2 SQIVND (reference sequence). This CDR3 is built from 14 residues. The CDR3 is CASSIQGSSYEQYF. CDR3 coding DNA: TGTGCCAGTAGTATTCAGGGGAGCTCCTACGAGCAGTACTTC.

The V call is TRBV6-6, the J call TRBJ2-2; 9 nucleotides agree with TRBD2. CDR1 MNHNY and CDR2 SVGAGI come from the germline V gene (reference sequence). J lost 8 bases, V lost 8 bases, and 12 bases had no gene match. The CDR3 spans 15 residues. The CDR3 sequence is CASGTRGGLLGELFF. The CDR3, as DNA: TGTGCCAGCGGGACGCGGGGGGGCCTTTTAGGGGAGCTGTTTTTT.

The genes are TRBV7-3 and TRBJ1-5; D is ambiguous. CDR1 SGHTA and CDR2 FQGTGA come from the germline V gene. Trimming stripped 0 bases from V and 9 bases from J, with 9 bases between. The CDR3 has 13 residues. DNA of the CDR3: TGTGCCAGCAGCTTAACCGTGGTTGGGCCCCAGCATTTT. Amino acid sequence: CASSLTVVGPQHF.

CDR3 DNA sequence: TGTGCCAGCAGTTACTCGATAGGGCAGGGAGTGGGATGGCAGTTCTTC. Translated, it gives CASSYSIGQGVGWQFF. The rearrangement uses TRBV6-6 and TRBJ2-1; TRBD1 or TRBD2 may be the D gene (5 bases each). The CDR3 totals 16 residues. V was pared by 0 bases and J by 12 bases, with 21 bases between. Germline assignment: CDR1 MNHNY and CDR2 SVGAGI (reference sequence).

The rearrangement links TRBV28 to TRBJ1-4; no firm D call. Germline CDR1 reads MDHEN; CDR2 reads SYDVKM. The CDR3 length is 13 residues. V lost 3 bases, J lost 3 bases, and 5 bases lay in between. CDR3 DNA: TGTGCCAGCAGTTTCCCGGCTAATGAAAAACTGTTTTTT. The encoded protein is CASSFPANEKLFF.

V is TRBV6-5 and J is TRBJ1-5; D is unresolved. Between the trimmed V and J ends, which lost 6 bases and 6 bases, there was a span of 18 bases. Per the germline V gene, CDR1 is MNHEY and CDR2 is SVGAGI. The CDR3 is 15 amino acids. The CDR3, as DNA: TGTGCCAGCAGCCCTACAGTAAGGGCTAGTCAGCCCCAGCATTTT. It specifies CASSPTVRASQPQHF.

The chain recombines TRBV30 with TRBJ1-3, with D hard to call. V was trimmed by 4 bases and J by 0 bases, leaving 22 bases between them. CDR3 length: 18 residues. Germline V lookup: CDR1 GTSNPN, CDR2 SVGIG (reference sequence). The CDR3 DNA reads as TGTGCCTGGAATGGGGAAGGTGGTTCGCCAGGCTCTGGAAACACCATATATTTT. It codes for CAWNGEGGSPGSGNTIYF. The full variable domain, completed using reference TRBV30 and TRBJ1-3, is SQTIHQWPATLVQPVGSPLSLECTVEGTSNPNLYWYRQAAGRGLQLLFYSVGIGQISSEVPQNLSASRPQDRQFILSSKKLLLSDSGFYLCAWNGEGGSPGSGNTIYFGEGSWLTVV.

The chain is built from TRBV19 and TRBJ2-2; D not certain. Germline CDR1 is LNHDA and CDR2 is SQIVND (reference sequence). The V end was cut by 3 bases, the J end by 5 bases, with 7 bases between. The CDR3 totals 13 residues. CDR3 DNA sequence: TGTGCCAGTAGTATCGTCGGGACCGGGGAGCTGTTTTTT. This gives the protein CASSIVGTGELFF.

This clone was detected a few times. The rearrangement links TRBV5-1 to TRBJ1-1; D remains ambiguous. Germline CDR1 is SGHRS and CDR2 is YFSETQ. This CDR3 contains 14 residues. The V gene lost 3 bases and the J gene lost 1 base, with 10 bases spanning the gap. For the CDR3, the DNA is TGCGCCAGCAGCTCGTCCACCCAGAACACTGAAGCTTTCTTT. Translated: CASSSSTQNTEAFF.